The 26 T cell receptor beta chains below were found in one sample sequenced in a study of shared clonotypes between healthy human individuals (TCRdb year 2020). Libraries were made using the immunoSEQ multiplex PCR assay. TCRdb holds this immuneACCESS table with in-frame rearrangements only. Some clones are missing; in checked studies, unresolved V genes explain under half, and the rest has no known cause. This sample comprises roughly 1,500,000 clones, about 98.5% of them detected only once. The ten largest make up under 0.45% of the sample. Sequenced: naive CD4+ T cells sorted from blood. The cell subset or site label, as the study defines it: CD45RA+ positively selected. These TCRs come from a young man in good health.

This rearrangement joins TRBV29-1 to TRBJ2-1, with D uncertain. Germline V gene sequence: CDR1 SQVTM, CDR2 ANQGSEA. This CDR3 comprises 16 residues. V lost 6 bases and J 5 bases, leaving 23 bases between the germline ends. The CDR3 DNA sequence: TGCAGCGTGTTCTTAGGCCCCACTCTGGCGGACAATGAGCAGTTCTTC. Protein product: CSVFLGPTLADNEQFF.

The J gene is TRBJ2-4, the V gene TRBV19; a weak D match, TRBD2 (7 bases). Germline V CDR1 and CDR2: LNHDA, SQIVND (reference sequence). CDR3 length: 16 amino acids. With 3 bases removed from V and 2 bases from J, the gap between germline ends came to 14 bases. In DNA, the CDR3 is TGTGCCAGTAGTATCTATCGGGGGGCCACCAAAAACATTCAGTACTTC. This sequence encodes CASSIYRGATKNIQYF. The whole variable domain, remainder taken from reference TRBV19 and TRBJ2-4, is DGGITQSPKYLFRKEGQNVTLSCEQNLNHDAMYWYRQDPGQGLRLIYYSQIVNDFQKGDIAEGYSVSREKKESFPLTVTSAQKNPTAFYLCASSIYRGATKNIQYFGAGTRLSVL.

V usage is TRBV28 and J usage is TRBJ2-7; a weak D match, TRBD2 (5 bases). Germline values: CDR1 MDHEN, CDR2 SYDVKM. CDR3 size: 13 residues. Trimming stripped 2 bases from V and 7 bases from J, with 12 bases between. For the CDR3, the DNA is TGTGCCAGCAGTTTAGCGGGCGCTTCAGAGCAGTACTTC. Its translation is CASSLAGASEQYF.

The J gene is TRBJ2-4, the V gene TRBV28; TRBD1 matches at 9 bases. CDR1 is MDHEN and CDR2 is SYDVKM in the germline V gene. The length of the CDR3 is 15 residues. V dropped 6 bases and J dropped 7; count of bases not matched to a gene: 10. The CDR3 loop is CASRGDRVHRNIQYF. The CDR3, as DNA: TGTGCCAGCAGGGGGGACAGGGTTCATAGGAACATTCAGTACTTC.

This clone was picked up one time. The chain links TRBV29-1 to TRBJ2-3; D not resolved. This CDR3 comprises 17 residues. Between the trimmed V and J ends, which lost 4 bases and 4 bases, there was a span of 24 bases. The germline V gene has CDR1 SQVTM and CDR2 ANQGSEA. The CDR3 is CSVGRVAHRKGADTQYF. The CDR3, as DNA: TGCAGCGTTGGCCGAGTAGCCCACCGCAAGGGTGCAGATACGCAGTATTTT.

The chain employs TRBV7-9 and TRBJ1-1; 7 bases match TRBD1. Germline CDR1 and CDR2: SEHNR and FQNEAQ (reference sequence). V lost 3 bases, J lost 4 bases, and 11 bases stayed unmatched. The CDR3 is made up of 16 amino acids. This CDR3 is CASSLGTGDIFTEAFF. CDR3 DNA sequence: TGTGCCAGCAGCTTGGGCACAGGGGACATTTTCACTGAAGCTTTCTTT.

This chain connects TRBV9 to TRBJ2-7; tentative D call: TRBD2 (6 bases). V lost 0 bases to trimming and J lost 7 bases, with 14 bases between them. Germline V lookup: CDR1 SGDLS, CDR2 YYNGEE. CDR3 length equals 14 residues. The CDR3 DNA sequence: TGTGCCAGCAGCGTAGGGGAGGCCCCCTGGGAGCAGTACTTC. Its translation: CASSVGEAPWEQYF.

V usage is TRBV5-1 and J usage is TRBJ2-3, with TRBD2 identical over 12 bases. This CDR3 contains 17 residues. From germline, CDR1 is SGHRS and CDR2 YFSETQ. The junction had 12 bases not matched to a gene; V was cut back by 4 bases and J by 6 bases. The DNA for the CDR3 is TGCGCCAGCAGCCTGAGGAGACTAGCGGGAGAGATGGATACGCAGTATTTT. This codes for CASSLRRLAGEMDTQYF. The full variable domain, rest sourced from reference TRBV5-1 and TRBJ2-3, is KAGVTQTPRYLIKTRGQQVTLSCSPISGHRSVSWYQQTPGQGLQFLFEYFSETQRNKGNFPGRFSGRQFSNSRSEMNVSTLELGDSALYLCASSLRRLAGEMDTQYFGPGTRLTVL.

The chain employs TRBV7-6 and TRBJ2-7, with 10 bases lining up with TRBD1. CDR1 and CDR2 from the germline V gene are SGHVS and FNYEAQ. The CDR3 has 15 residues. V lost 2 bases and J lost 6; bases outside the gene matches: 7. The CDR3 DNA follows: TGTGCCAGCAGCTTAAAGAGGACAGGGGGTACCGAGCAGTACTTC. Protein product: CASSLKRTGGTEQYF.

The rearrangement joins TRBV18 to TRBJ1-1; 9 bases map to TRBD1. Germline trimming cut 2 bases from V and 10 bases from J; bases unmatched to any gene: 2. Per germline, CDR1 KGHSH and CDR2 LQKENI. The CDR3 totals 12 residues. The chain's CDR3 is CASSPEQGAAFF. As DNA, the CDR3 is TGTGCCAGCTCACCAGAACAGGGGGCAGCTTTCTTT.

The chain uses TRBV5-4 and TRBJ2-5; D is unclear. The last part of the DNA fits TRBJ2-7 better; the J call may be wrong. The CDR3 sequence is 15 residues long. CDR1 and CDR2 from the germline V gene are SGHNT and YYREEE (reference sequence). This chain's CDR3 is CASSLLPGPSYEQYF. Here the CDR3 DNA reads TGTGCCAGCAGCTTACTCCCCGGTCCCTCCTACGAGCAGTACTTC.

The chain links TRBV18 to TRBJ2-3; perhaps TRBD2 as D (5 bases). V lost 4 bases to trimming and J lost 0 bases, with 17 bases between them. The germline CDR1 and CDR2 sequences are KGHSH and LQKENI. This CDR3 spans 17 amino acids. The CDR3 spells CASSRSSRAVSTDTQYF. The CDR3 nucleotides are TGTGCCAGCTCACGATCTAGCCGAGCGGTCAGCACAGATACGCAGTATTTT.

For this clone: The identical CDR3 is also encoded by other nucleotide sequences in the sample. This chain links TRBV18 with TRBJ1-1; D remains ambiguous. This CDR3 has 13 residues. Trimming cost V 2 bases and J 4 bases, with 8 bases left between them. Per the germline V gene, CDR1 is KGHSH and CDR2 is LQKENI. The CDR3, as DNA: TGTGCCAGCTCACCAGGGGTAGGCACTGAAGCTTTCTTT. Protein: CASSPGVGTEAFF.

The gene calls are TRBV6-6 and TRBJ2-5; 9 bases fit TRBD1. This CDR3 contains 16 residues. Looked up from germline, CDR1 is MNHNY and CDR2 is SVGAGI (reference sequence). V was clipped by 5 bases and J by 7 bases; unmatched bases: 14. The CDR3 coding sequence is TGTGCCAGCAGTGGTTCCGGGACAGGGACCGTGGGGACCCAGTACTTC. Translation gives CASSGSGTGTVGTQYF.

The chain carries TRBV11-2 and TRBJ2-5, with TRBD2 matching 7 bases. From germline, CDR1 is SGHAT and CDR2 FQNNGV. The junction had 11 bases not matched to a gene; V was cut back by 5 bases and J by 5 bases. This CDR3 has 15 amino acids. CDR3 nucleotides: TGTGCCAGCAGCCCTGATTGGGCCGGGAGGGAGACCCAGTACTTC. It yields the protein CASSPDWAGRETQYF. The whole variable domain, remainder taken from reference TRBV11-2 and TRBJ2-5, is EAGVAQSPRYKIIEKRQSVAFWCNPISGHATLYWYQQILGQGPKLLIQFQNNGVVDDSQLPKDRFSAERLKGVDSTLKIQPAKLEDSAVYLCASSPDWAGRETQYFGPGTRLLVL.

The chain carries TRBV28 and TRBJ1-3; no reliable D call. Germline CDR1 reads MDHEN; CDR2 reads SYDVKM. V lost 6 bases, J lost 4 bases, and 7 bases lay in between. The CDR3 runs 12 residues. The CDR3 reads CASRSSGNTIYF. Here the CDR3 DNA reads TGTGCCAGCAGATCCTCGGGAAACACCATATATTTT.

The chain is built from TRBV7-8 and TRBJ2-7; TRBD1 aligns across 9 bases. This CDR3 is 15 amino acids long. CDR1 and CDR2 (germline): SGHVS, FQNEAQ. The V gene end was trimmed by 2 bases and the J gene end by 2 bases; junction bases not matched to a gene: 4. The CDR3 here is CASSLIRQGAYEQYF. The DNA for the CDR3 is TGTGCCAGCAGCTTAATACGACAGGGGGCCTACGAGCAGTACTTC.

V gene TRBV11-2 combines with J gene TRBJ1-1; D is perhaps TRBD1 (6 bases). The germline CDR1 and CDR2 sequences are SGHAT and FQNNGV. The CDR3 has 15 residues. Trimming took off 1 base at V and 2 bases at J, with 11 bases between the two ends. CDR3: CASSLGNRVNTEAFF. CDR3 nucleotide sequence: TGTGCCAGCAGCTTAGGAAACAGGGTAAACACTGAAGCTTTCTTT.

This sequence joins TRBV18 and TRBJ2-7; D might be TRBD1 (6 bases). This CDR3 has 15 amino acids. V gave up 0 bases and J gave up 2 bases, with 11 bases separating them. Germline V gene lookup returns CDR1 KGHSH and CDR2 LQKENI. The CDR3 DNA reads as TGTGCCAGCTCACCACCGTGGACAGAGCCCTACGAGCAGTACTTC. Translation: CASSPPWTEPYEQYF.

This clone came up once. CDR3 region: CASSPDGAGGSYNEQFF. The CDR3 nucleotides are TGTGCCAGCAGCCCGGACGGAGCGGGCGGCTCCTACAATGAGCAGTTCTTC. The chain carries TRBV5-6 and TRBJ2-1, with D possibly being TRBD2 (6 bases). Between the trimmed V and J ends, which lost 4 bases and 0 bases, there was a span of 17 bases. This CDR3 is built from 17 residues. Germline CDR1 is SGHDT and CDR2 is YYEEEE.

The chain is built from TRBV18 and TRBJ1-5; D gene uncertain. Trimming shortened V by 4 bases and J by 4 bases, and 8 bases separated the two germline ends. The CDR3 length is 13 residues. CDR1 KGHSH and CDR2 LQKENI come from the germline V gene. The CDR3 bases are TGTGCCAGCTCACTTGAGGTAAATCAGCCCCAGCATTTT. Amino acid sequence: CASSLEVNQPQHF.

This chain uses TRBV6-1 with TRBJ1-1; maybe TRBD1 (5 bases). The CDR3 has 15 residues. CDR1 and CDR2 from the germline V gene are MNHNS and SASEGT. Trimming left V 1 base short and J 1 base short, with 10 bases between. The CDR3 region has the DNA TGTGCCAGCAGTGAAGTAAGGGGTTCGAACACTGAAGCTTTCTTT. As protein: CASSEVRGSNTEAFF.

The chain combines TRBV28 with TRBJ2-7, with a possible D match to TRBD2 (5 bases). In germline, CDR1 is MDHEN, CDR2 SYDVKM. V lost 5 bases to trimming and J lost 1 base, with 12 bases between them. The CDR3 sequence is 14 residues long. The CDR3 region is CASSRLAESYEQYF. As DNA, the CDR3 is TGTGCCAGCAGTCGTCTAGCCGAATCCTACGAGCAGTACTTC.

The V call is TRBV11-2, the J call TRBJ2-5; no firm D call. The CDR3 sequence is 13 residues long. Trimming took off 0 bases at V and 5 bases at J, with 7 bases between the two ends. In germline, CDR1 is SGHAT, CDR2 FQNNGV. The CDR3 DNA is TGTGCCAGCAGCTTAGAGGCGGTTGAGACCCAGTACTTC. The encoded protein is CASSLEAVETQYF.

Remarks on this clone: Other DNA sequences from this sample encode an identical CDR3 as well. The chain uses TRBV5-1 and TRBJ2-5; D gene ambiguous. The CDR3 spans 14 residues. Germline lookup yields CDR1 SGHRS and CDR2 YFSETQ. Deletions cut 0 bases from V and 3 bases from J, with 9 bases between. The CDR3 sequence: CASSLGGAKETQYF. In DNA, the CDR3 is TGCGCCAGCAGCTTGGGGGGTGCCAAAGAGACCCAGTACTTC.

V gene TRBV7-2 combines with J gene TRBJ2-7, with 7 bases matching TRBD1. Germline trimming cut 2 bases from V and 4 bases from J; bases unmatched to any gene: 8. CDR1 is SGHTA and CDR2 is FQGNSA in the germline V gene. This CDR3 contains 15 residues. The CDR3 region has the DNA TGTGCCAGCAGCTTATCCCCGGACAGGTATTACGAGCAGTACTTC. Protein product: CASSLSPDRYYEQYF.